These 5 T cell receptor beta chains share one sample of origin, sequenced in a study of T cell changes during pregnancy in multiple sclerosis. Using immunoSEQ multiplex PCR, the repertoire was profiled, and TCRdb retains in-frame clones only, with some absent. This table holds 40,000 to 55,000 clones, roughly nine tenths found once. The source material was CD4+ T cells from peripheral blood mononuclear cells, sampled after pregnancy. These receptors were taken from a female donor with multiple sclerosis, enrolled in a pregnancy study.

This clone has just one count. The chain recombines TRBV7-9 with TRBJ1-4; a possible D gene is TRBD1 (5 bases). The V end was cut by 3 bases, the J end by 7 bases, with 15 bases between. Per the germline V gene, CDR1 is SEHNR and CDR2 is FQNEAQ (reference sequence). The CDR3 is 15 amino acids. For the CDR3, the DNA is TGTGCCAGCAGCTTCGGGGGGGGGAAAGGTGAAAAACTGTTTTTT. The encoded protein is CASSFGGGKGEKLFF.

The chain combines TRBV28 with TRBJ2-7; 7 bases are shared with TRBD1. The ends lost 8 bases at V and 5 bases at J; junction bases unmatched: 6. Germline CDR1 and CDR2: MDHEN and SYDVKM. The CDR3 loop spans 12 amino acids. CDR3 sequence reads: CASQQGFNEQYF. The CDR3, as DNA: TGTGCCAGCCAACAGGGGTTCAACGAGCAGTACTTC.

This rearrangement joins TRBV4-1 to TRBJ1-2; 9 nucleotides agree with TRBD1. This CDR3 comprises 19 residues. With 3 bases clipped from V and 2 bases from J, the junction kept 16 bases outside the gene matches. CDR1 MGHRA and CDR2 YSYEKL come from the germline V gene. CDR3 DNA sequence: TGCGCCAGCAGCCACCCCGGAGGGACAGGGCCTAGGGGAAACTATGGCTACACCTTC. This sequence encodes CASSHPGGTGPRGNYGYTF.

The chain has TRBV18 and TRBJ2-5, with TRBD2 matching over 8 bases. This CDR3 contains 16 residues. The germline V gene encodes CDR1 KGHSH and CDR2 LQKENI. J lost 2 bases, V lost 6 bases, and 11 bases had no gene match. DNA of the CDR3: TGTGCCAGCTCTCCGGCCGGGGCTAGCGGGCAAGAGACCCAGTACTTC. Residues: CASSPAGASGQETQYF.

V usage is TRBV7-8 and J usage is TRBJ1-5; 7 bases are shared with TRBD1. From germline, CDR1 is SGHVS and CDR2 FQNEAQ. V lost 5 bases and J lost 0; bases outside the gene matches: 4. The CDR3 extends over 15 amino acids. For the CDR3, the DNA is TGTGCCAGCAGCAAGACAGGGCTTAGCAATCAGCCCCAGCATTTT. The encoded protein is CASSKTGLSNQPQHF.